This TCR beta chain stems from a study of blood T cell repertoires in COVID-19. Study context: Material from acute and convalescent COVID-19 was sourced from the United States, Italy and Spain. PBMCs, B-cell-depleted T cells, or T cells provided the cDNA or gDNA that made up the material.

After removal of 6 bases from V and 3 bases from J, the junction contained 17 bases not matched to a gene. The CDR3 extends over 18 amino acids. Looked up from germline, CDR1 is MNHGY and CDR2 is SVAAGI. Authors' methods: Estimated nucleated cell counts came from reference gene primer amplification. Repertoires were generated with immunoSEQ multiplex PCR, while TCRdb's copy carries only in-frame clones and drops some. The V and J calls and the clone size are those of that table, but D and trimming were determined from the DNA. The table lists around 170,000 clones, 65% to 90% of them singletons. This clone came up many times.

The sequencing input was peripheral blood. This TCR was recovered from a human donor in a cohort sampled during active COVID-19. The rearrangement joins TRBV6-9 to TRBJ2-7; 10 bases align to TRBD1. Written as DNA, the CDR3 is TGTGCCAGCAGGGAGCTGAAAGGGAGGGACAGGGGTTACTACGAGCAGTACTTC. This encodes CASRELKGRDRGYYEQYF.